Sequencing of this T cell receptor beta chain was carried out in a study of cytomegalovirus exposure and HLA in healthy donors. 13 Jbeta primers and 60 Vbeta primers were used for the PCR. Some clones are missing from TCRdb's copy, which holds only in-frame ones; the method was immunoSEQ multiplex PCR. Of 70,000 to 80,000 clones in the sample, nearly 80% were seen once. Trimming at V came to 0 bases and at J to 1 base, leaving 5 bases not matched to a gene. The germline V gene has CDR1 SGHRS and CDR2 YFSETQ. This CDR3 has 17 residues. Study results and limitations: Most TCR sequences were rare, but some public TCRs occurred in many donors. In a later analysis, TCR beta V- and J-gene trimming was associated with a missense DCLRE1C variant.

This clone was detected only once. Its antigen is undetermined. Though nominally healthy at sampling, donors likely had unrecorded immune exposures. V usage is TRBV5-1 and J usage is TRBJ2-3; TRBD2 matches 10 bases. The clonotype comes from a middle-aged woman in good health and CMV-seropositive. The sample was PBMCs. The DNA of the CDR3 is TGCGCCAGCAGCTTGGGCCCTAGCGGGGGAGGCACAGATACGCAGTATTTT. Translated, it gives CASSLGPSGGGTDTQYF.